Below, one T cell receptor (beta chain) is given with its context. Germline V gene data show CDR1 as SGHVS and CDR2 as FQNEAQ. The CDR3 extends over 21 amino acids. V was clipped by 5 bases and J by 0 bases; unmatched bases: 21. A multiplex PCR was run with 60 Vbeta primers and 13 Jbeta primers. Sequenced by immunoSEQ multiplex PCR; TCRdb stores in-frame clones only, minus some. The table records 150,000 to 200,000 clones, 65% to 85% of them present only once. These data originate in a study of cytomegalovirus exposure and HLA in healthy donors. The chain joins TRBV7-8 to TRBJ2-2, with 7 bases fitting TRBD1. Specimen: PBMCs. This TCR derives from a girl aged 10 to 17 in good health and CMV-seropositive. The CDR3 region is CASSPSPSGRGSLPNTGELFF. The CDR3 region has the DNA TGTGCCAGCAGCCCTAGTCCATCGGGCAGGGGGTCCCTACCGAACACCGGGGAGCTGTTTTTT.